This T cell receptor (beta chain) was profiled in a study of cytomegalovirus exposure and HLA in healthy donors. Study background: An early release of data contained roughly 86 million unique TCRs, which came from HLA-typed donors. Study results and limitations: It has been reported that TCR beta sequences accurately predicted the HLA-A and HLA-B alleles of most subjects.

A remark on this clone: Its specificity is not known.

Amplification used 60 Vbeta primers and 13 Jbeta primers. Authors' processing steps: The count from a later analysis was tens of millions of unique TCR beta chains, some 11 million of them shared. Assay: immunoSEQ multiplex PCR; the TCRdb copy retains only in-frame clones and omits some. V and J calls and clone size are copied from that table; D and trimming were computed from the DNA. The sample has about 200,000 clones; around 83% are singletons. Germline V gene lookup returns CDR1 MDHEN and CDR2 SYDVKM. Trimming left V 3 bases short and J 3 bases short, with 22 bases between. This CDR3 has 18 residues.

The gene calls are TRBV28 and TRBJ2-3; the D gene is possibly TRBD2 (7 bases). The source of this sequence is a girl aged 10-17 years in good health and CMV-seronegative. Sequencing used PBMCs. The CDR3 loop reads CASSFIFLGGGRTDTQYF. CDR3 nucleotides: TGTGCCAGCAGTTTTATATTCTTAGGGGGGGGCAGGACAGATACGCAGTATTTT.